This T cell receptor beta chain was captured in a study of T cells after posttransplantation cyclophosphamide. Findings and limits, study-wide: After PTCy, TRB diversity resembled that of CNI/methotrexate controls. Later post-transplant blood repertoires were often dominated by donor CD8+ memory clones.

After removal of 6 bases from V and 6 bases from J, the junction contained 8 bases not matched to a gene. The CDR3 is made up of 15 amino acids. The germline gives CDR1 MNHEY, CDR2 SVGEGT. This clone was seen many times. As yet, its antigen is unknown. Assay: immunoSEQ multiplex PCR; the TCRdb copy retains only in-frame clones and omits some. There are about 30,000 clones in the sample, none observed a single time. The rearrangement uses TRBV6-2 or TRBV6-3 and TRBJ1-5; 10 bases match TRBD1. The sequencing input was PBMCs. This TCR was sampled from a woman between 25 and 40 years old in good health and a related stem cell transplant donor. CDR3 loop: CASSSGQGIFQPQHF. In DNA form, the CDR3 reads TGTGCCAGCAGCTCGGGACAGGGGATCTTTCAGCCCCAGCATTTT.